This T cell receptor (beta chain) originates from a study of T cell repertoires in cytomegalovirus infection. TCRdb ran MiXCR on the reads and lists one entry per CDR3 protein. The repertoire includes about 770,000 distinct CDR3 sequences, approximately 32% of them detected once, and around 13% sits in the top ten. The ends lost 4 bases at V and 5 bases at J; junction bases unmatched: 4. The CDR3 runs to 15 residues. Looked up from germline, CDR1 is KGHDR and CDR2 is SFDVKD. Notes on this clonotype: No antigen is known for it.

The sample consisted of cultured CD8+ T cells from PBMCs, taken from culture after CMV antigen stimulation. This TCR derives from a human donor in good health (CMV status not recorded). Some clones in this sample may be carry-over from other donors' samples. V usage is TRBV24-1 and J usage is TRBJ1-5, with TRBD1 matching 10 bases. The CDR3 region has the DNA TGTGCCACCAGTGACCCCGGGACAGGGGATCAGCCCCAGCATTTT. It codes for CATSDPGTGDQPQHF.